This entry features one TCR beta chain sequence. Its target is unknown. TCRdb keeps only in-frame clones here, not all; method: immunoSEQ multiplex PCR. The profile shows 150,000 to 200,000 clones, roughly 80% of them singletons. This record belongs to a study of cytomegalovirus exposure and HLA in healthy donors. Findings of the study overall: Among TCR beta chains, those listed as cytomegalovirus-associated numbered roughly 150.

The CDR3 extends over 18 amino acids. The germline CDR1 and CDR2 sequences are SEHNR and FQNEAQ (reference sequence). Trimming removed 4 bases from V and 2 bases from J; junction bases left unmatched: 11. The clonotype originates from a man between 25 and 39 years old in good health and CMV-seropositive. Specimen: PBMCs. The chain links TRBV7-9 to TRBJ1-6; 7 bases align to TRBD1. CDR3 in amino acids: CASSSPQDRITYNSPLHF. DNA of the CDR3: TGTGCCAGCAGCTCCCCCCAGGACAGGATAACCTATAATTCACCCCTCCACTTT.